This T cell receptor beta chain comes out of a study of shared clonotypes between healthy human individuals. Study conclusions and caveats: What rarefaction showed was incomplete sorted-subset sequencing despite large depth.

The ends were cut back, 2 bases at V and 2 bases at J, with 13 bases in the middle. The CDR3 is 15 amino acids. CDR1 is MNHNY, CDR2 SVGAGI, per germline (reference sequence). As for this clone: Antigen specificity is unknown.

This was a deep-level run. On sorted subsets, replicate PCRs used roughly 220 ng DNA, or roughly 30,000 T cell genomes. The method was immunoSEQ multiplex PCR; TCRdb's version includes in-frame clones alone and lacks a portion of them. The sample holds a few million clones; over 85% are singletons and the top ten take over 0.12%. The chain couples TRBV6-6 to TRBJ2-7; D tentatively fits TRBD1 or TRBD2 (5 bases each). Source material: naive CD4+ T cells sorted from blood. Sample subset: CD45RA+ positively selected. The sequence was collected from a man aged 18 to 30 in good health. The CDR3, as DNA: TGTGCCAGCAGTTACGGTCGGGACGGAACCTACGAGCAGTACTTC. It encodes CASSYGRDGTYEQYF.